Below, 14 T cell receptor beta chains from the same sample are listed, as sequenced in a study of T cell repertoires in cytomegalovirus infection. The antigens of these receptors remain unknown. TCRdb redid the calling of the reads with MiXCR, one entry per CDR3 protein. This sample yields more than 250,000 distinct CDR3 sequences, of which approximately 25% are seen a single time; about 14% belongs to the top ten. This specimen was cultured PBMCs, taken from culture after CMV antigen stimulation. The receptors derive from a human donor in good health (CMV status not recorded). Some clones in this sample may be carry-over from other donors' samples.

The rearrangement joins TRBV6-1 to TRBJ2-7, with D perhaps matching TRBD1 (6 bases). The CDR3 covers 13 residues. V was pared by 6 bases and J by 5 bases, with 14 bases between. Germline CDR1 is MNHNS and CDR2 is SASEGT. CDR3 amino acids: CASRRGLEDEQYF. Here the CDR3 DNA reads TGTGCCAGCAGAAGGGGGTTGGAGGACGAGCAGTACTTC.

This clonotype was recorded many times. This chain links TRBV7-2 with TRBJ1-5; the D is unclear. CDR1 and CDR2 (germline): SGHTA, FQGNSA. This CDR3 has 14 amino acids. Trimming took 5 bases from V and 2 from J, leaving 10 bases between them. The CDR3 DNA reads as TGTGCCAGCAGCCAAAGTCAGGGCAATCAGCCCCAGCATTTT. This sequence encodes CASSQSQGNQPQHF.

In this sample, this clonotype turned up a few times. This chain joins TRBV9 and TRBJ1-2; perhaps TRBD1 as D (5 bases). Per germline, CDR1 SGDLS and CDR2 YYNGEE. Trimming cost V 0 bases and J 8 bases, with 11 bases left between them. The CDR3 is 13 amino acids. The CDR3 loop reads CASSVDVKGGYTF. For the CDR3, the DNA is TGTGCCAGCAGCGTAGACGTCAAGGGGGGCTACACCTTC.

The chain has TRBV7-9 and TRBJ1-6, with D possibly matching TRBD1 (5 bases). The V and J ends lost 5 bases and 6 bases respectively, with 8 bases between them. The length of the CDR3 is 13 residues. Per germline, CDR1 SEHNR and CDR2 FQNEAQ (reference sequence). The CDR3 bases are TGTGCCAGCAGCAGGGGCCTTAATTCACCCCTCCACTTT. Its protein product is CASSRGLNSPLHF.

The V call is TRBV4-1, the J call TRBJ1-1; D may be TRBD1 (5 bases). The V and J ends lost 5 bases and 1 base respectively, with 17 bases between them. The germline gives CDR1 MGHRA, CDR2 YSYEKL. There are 16 residues in the CDR3. The CDR3 spells CASSTSLGGTNTEAFF. For the CDR3, the DNA is TGCGCCAGCAGCACCTCCTTGGGTGGGACGAACACTGAAGCTTTCTTT.

This clonotype showed up many times. V is TRBV7-3 and J is TRBJ2-5; TRBD1 matches 9 bases. CDR1 is SGHTA, CDR2 FQGTGA, per germline. CDR3 length: 15 amino acids. V lost 2 bases and J lost 5; bases outside the gene matches: 6. CDR3 region: CASSLGQGTRETQYF. In nucleotides, the CDR3 is TGTGCCAGCAGCTTAGGACAGGGGACGCGGGAGACCCAGTACTTC.

This clonotype was recorded a few times. The J gene is TRBJ2-1, the V gene TRBV28; 8 nucleotides align to TRBD2. The trim removed 3 bases at V and 5 bases at J, leaving 6 bases unmatched. The CDR3 has 15 residues. CDR1 is MDHEN, CDR2 SYDVKM, per germline. CDR3 nucleotide sequence: TGTGCCAGCAGTTTCGGAGCGGGAGCCCACAATGAGCAGTTCTTC. The encoded protein is CASSFGAGAHNEQFF.

This clonotype was seen many times. This chain uses TRBV7-8 with TRBJ2-3, with 12 bases fitting TRBD2. Trimming at V came to 4 bases and at J to 6 bases, leaving 2 bases not matched to a gene. The CDR3 is 14 residues long. Germline V gives CDR1 SGHVS, CDR2 FQNEAQ. CDR3 nucleotides: TGTGCCAGCAGCTCGACTAGCGGGGGTGATACGCAGTATTTT. As protein: CASSSTSGGDTQYF.

This clonotype was recorded a few times. The J gene is TRBJ1-5, the V gene TRBV19, with a tentative D call TRBD1 (5 bases). The germline V and J ends were trimmed by 4 bases and 4 bases, with 17 bases remaining between them. Germline CDR1 LNHDA, CDR2 SQIVND (reference sequence). The CDR3 spans 16 residues. This chain's CDR3 is CASSTTRGPQNQPQHF. CDR3 coding DNA: TGTGCCAGTAGTACCACTCGGGGACCCCAAAATCAGCCCCAGCATTTT.

V gene TRBV27 combines with J gene TRBJ2-5; D not certain. CDR3 length: 11 amino acids. Germline V lookup: CDR1 MNHEY, CDR2 SMNVEV (reference sequence). Trimming took 6 bases from V and 5 from J, leaving 7 bases between them. The CDR3 here is CASRDSETQYF. CDR3 bases: TGTGCCAGCAGGGATTCGGAGACCCAGTACTTC.

V is TRBV7-9 and J is TRBJ2-5; no clear D. The CDR3 is 15 amino acids. Germline CDR1 is SEHNR and CDR2 is FQNEAQ (reference sequence). V dropped 2 bases and J dropped 5 bases, with 15 bases sitting between them. Here the CDR3 DNA reads TGTGCCAGCAGCTTATTGGCAGCCGATAGGGAGACCCAGTACTTC. Amino acids: CASSLLAADRETQYF.

The V gene is TRBV9, the J gene TRBJ2-1; D not certain. Germline loops: CDR1 SGDLS, CDR2 YYNGEE. V gave up 0 bases and J gave up 4 bases, with 14 bases separating them. The CDR3 has 16 amino acids. The CDR3 protein is CASSVGSRSLYNEQFF. The CDR3 coding sequence is TGTGCCAGCAGCGTAGGAAGCAGGAGCCTATACAATGAGCAGTTCTTC.

The table lists this clonotype with a few counts. The V and J genes are TRBV4-1 and TRBJ2-1; TRBD2 aligns across 9 bases. V lost 4 bases to trimming and J lost 6 bases; unmatched junction nucleotides: 10. In germline, CDR1 is MGHRA, CDR2 YSYEKL. The CDR3 totals 16 residues. In DNA, the CDR3 is TGCGCCAGCAGCCCGTTGAGTAGCGGGAGTATCAATGAGCAGTTCTTC. Translation: CASSPLSSGSINEQFF.

The chain uses TRBV5-4 and TRBJ1-1; TRBD1 aligns across 9 bases. Germline V gene lookup returns CDR1 SGHNT and CDR2 YYREEE (reference sequence). V dropped 0 bases and J dropped 6; count of bases not matched to a gene: 9. The CDR3 consists of 16 residues. CDR3 in amino acids: CASSLDRGQGNAEAFF. The DNA of the CDR3 is TGTGCCAGCAGCTTGGATAGGGGACAGGGTAACGCTGAAGCTTTCTTT.